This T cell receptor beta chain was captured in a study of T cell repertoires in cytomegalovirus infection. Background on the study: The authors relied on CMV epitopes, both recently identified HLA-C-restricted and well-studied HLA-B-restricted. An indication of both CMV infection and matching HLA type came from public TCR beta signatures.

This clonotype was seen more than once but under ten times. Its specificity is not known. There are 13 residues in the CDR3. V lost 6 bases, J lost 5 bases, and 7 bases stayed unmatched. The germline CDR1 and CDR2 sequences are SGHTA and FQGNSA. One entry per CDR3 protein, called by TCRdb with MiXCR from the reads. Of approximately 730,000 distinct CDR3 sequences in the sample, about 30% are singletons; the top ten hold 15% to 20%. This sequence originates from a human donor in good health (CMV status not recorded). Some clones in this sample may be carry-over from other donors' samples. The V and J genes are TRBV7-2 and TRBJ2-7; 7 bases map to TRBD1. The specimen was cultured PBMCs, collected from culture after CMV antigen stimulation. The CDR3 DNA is TGTGCCAGCAGACCGAACAGGGGACACGAGCAGTACTTC. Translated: CASRPNRGHEQYF.